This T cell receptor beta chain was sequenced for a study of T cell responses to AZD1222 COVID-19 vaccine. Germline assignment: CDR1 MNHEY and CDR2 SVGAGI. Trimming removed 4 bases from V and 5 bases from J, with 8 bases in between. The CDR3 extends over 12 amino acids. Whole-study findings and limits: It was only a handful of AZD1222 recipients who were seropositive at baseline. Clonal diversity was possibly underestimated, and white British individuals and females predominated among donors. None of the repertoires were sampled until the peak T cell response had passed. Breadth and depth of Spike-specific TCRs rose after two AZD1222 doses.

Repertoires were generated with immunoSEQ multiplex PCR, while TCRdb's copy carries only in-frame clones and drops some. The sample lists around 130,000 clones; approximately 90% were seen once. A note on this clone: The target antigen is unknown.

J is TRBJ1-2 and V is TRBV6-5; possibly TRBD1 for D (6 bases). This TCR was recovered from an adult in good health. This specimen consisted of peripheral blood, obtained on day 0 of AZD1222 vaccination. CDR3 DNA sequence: TGTGCCAGCAGTTGGACAGTGTATGGCTACACCTTC. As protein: CASSWTVYGYTF.